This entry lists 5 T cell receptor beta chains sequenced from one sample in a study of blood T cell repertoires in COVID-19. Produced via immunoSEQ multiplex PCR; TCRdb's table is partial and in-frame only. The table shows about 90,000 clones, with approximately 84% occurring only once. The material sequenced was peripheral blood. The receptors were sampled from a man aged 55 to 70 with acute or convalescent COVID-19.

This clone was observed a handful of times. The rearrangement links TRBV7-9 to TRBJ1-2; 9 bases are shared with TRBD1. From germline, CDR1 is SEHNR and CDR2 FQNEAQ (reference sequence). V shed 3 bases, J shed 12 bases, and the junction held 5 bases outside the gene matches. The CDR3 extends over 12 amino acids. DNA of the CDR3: TGTGCCAGCAGCTTTCGCGGGGACAGGGACACCTTC. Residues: CASSFRGDRDTF.

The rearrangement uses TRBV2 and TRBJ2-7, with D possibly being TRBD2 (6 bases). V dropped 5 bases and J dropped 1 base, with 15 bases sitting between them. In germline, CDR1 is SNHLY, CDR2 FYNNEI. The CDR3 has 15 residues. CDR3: CASSWEERRSYEQYF. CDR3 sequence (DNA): TGTGCCAGCAGTTGGGAGGAGAGAAGATCCTACGAGCAGTACTTC.

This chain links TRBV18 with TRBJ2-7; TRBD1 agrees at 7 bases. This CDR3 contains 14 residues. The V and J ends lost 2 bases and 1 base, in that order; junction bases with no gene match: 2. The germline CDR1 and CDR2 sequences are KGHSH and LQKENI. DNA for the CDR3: TGTGCCAGCTCACCAGGGGACAGATCCTACGAGCAGTACTTC. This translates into CASSPGDRSYEQYF.

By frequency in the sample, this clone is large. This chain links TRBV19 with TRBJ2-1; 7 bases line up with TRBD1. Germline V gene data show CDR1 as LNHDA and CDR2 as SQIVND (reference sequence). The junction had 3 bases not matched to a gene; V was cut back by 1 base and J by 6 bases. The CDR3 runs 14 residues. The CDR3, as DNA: TGTGCCAGTAGTATAGTTGCAGGGGGCAATGAGCAGTTCTTC. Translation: CASSIVAGGNEQFF.

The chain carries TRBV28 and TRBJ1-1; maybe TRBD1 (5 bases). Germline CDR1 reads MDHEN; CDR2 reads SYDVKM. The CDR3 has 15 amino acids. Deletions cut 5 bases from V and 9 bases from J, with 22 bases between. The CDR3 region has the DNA TGTGCCAGCAGTCTAACGACCGACAGCGCGGCGAAAGCTTTCTTT. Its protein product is CASSLTTDSAAKAFF.